This record looks at one TCR beta chain sequence and its context. Its target is unknown. Moderate-to-severe activity, CAS at least 3, NOSPECS at least 4 and duration under 3 months characterized donors with ophthalmopathy. If patients had other autoimmune diseases, uncontrolled infections, pregnancy or lactation, they were excluded. The sample originates from a study of Graves' ophthalmopathy and Graves' hyperthyroidism. Study at large: Peripheral blood collection took place at initial diagnosis, before any treatment. Regarding the study as a whole: Most expanded clonotypes in thyroid above 0.001 frequency also showed up in blood.

Germline CDR1 is DFQATT and CDR2 is SNEGSKA (reference sequence). CDR3 length: 14 residues. The TCR beta CDR3 regions underwent amplification from RNA transcripts. RT-PCR with HTBI primers came first, then second-round multiplex PCR. A single record per CDR3 protein comes from TCRdb applying MiXCR to the multiplex PCR reads. The table has about 48,000 distinct CDR3 sequences, 50% seen once; the top ten hold 23%. The rearrangement uses TRBV20-1 and TRBJ1-5; the match to TRBD1 covers 7 bases. This receptor was taken from an adult man with Graves' ophthalmopathy. Sequencing was performed on peripheral blood. CDR3 loop: CSAKHGQDSQPQHF. CDR3 nucleotides: TGCAGCGCCAAACACGGACAGGATAGTCAGCCCCAGCATTTT.